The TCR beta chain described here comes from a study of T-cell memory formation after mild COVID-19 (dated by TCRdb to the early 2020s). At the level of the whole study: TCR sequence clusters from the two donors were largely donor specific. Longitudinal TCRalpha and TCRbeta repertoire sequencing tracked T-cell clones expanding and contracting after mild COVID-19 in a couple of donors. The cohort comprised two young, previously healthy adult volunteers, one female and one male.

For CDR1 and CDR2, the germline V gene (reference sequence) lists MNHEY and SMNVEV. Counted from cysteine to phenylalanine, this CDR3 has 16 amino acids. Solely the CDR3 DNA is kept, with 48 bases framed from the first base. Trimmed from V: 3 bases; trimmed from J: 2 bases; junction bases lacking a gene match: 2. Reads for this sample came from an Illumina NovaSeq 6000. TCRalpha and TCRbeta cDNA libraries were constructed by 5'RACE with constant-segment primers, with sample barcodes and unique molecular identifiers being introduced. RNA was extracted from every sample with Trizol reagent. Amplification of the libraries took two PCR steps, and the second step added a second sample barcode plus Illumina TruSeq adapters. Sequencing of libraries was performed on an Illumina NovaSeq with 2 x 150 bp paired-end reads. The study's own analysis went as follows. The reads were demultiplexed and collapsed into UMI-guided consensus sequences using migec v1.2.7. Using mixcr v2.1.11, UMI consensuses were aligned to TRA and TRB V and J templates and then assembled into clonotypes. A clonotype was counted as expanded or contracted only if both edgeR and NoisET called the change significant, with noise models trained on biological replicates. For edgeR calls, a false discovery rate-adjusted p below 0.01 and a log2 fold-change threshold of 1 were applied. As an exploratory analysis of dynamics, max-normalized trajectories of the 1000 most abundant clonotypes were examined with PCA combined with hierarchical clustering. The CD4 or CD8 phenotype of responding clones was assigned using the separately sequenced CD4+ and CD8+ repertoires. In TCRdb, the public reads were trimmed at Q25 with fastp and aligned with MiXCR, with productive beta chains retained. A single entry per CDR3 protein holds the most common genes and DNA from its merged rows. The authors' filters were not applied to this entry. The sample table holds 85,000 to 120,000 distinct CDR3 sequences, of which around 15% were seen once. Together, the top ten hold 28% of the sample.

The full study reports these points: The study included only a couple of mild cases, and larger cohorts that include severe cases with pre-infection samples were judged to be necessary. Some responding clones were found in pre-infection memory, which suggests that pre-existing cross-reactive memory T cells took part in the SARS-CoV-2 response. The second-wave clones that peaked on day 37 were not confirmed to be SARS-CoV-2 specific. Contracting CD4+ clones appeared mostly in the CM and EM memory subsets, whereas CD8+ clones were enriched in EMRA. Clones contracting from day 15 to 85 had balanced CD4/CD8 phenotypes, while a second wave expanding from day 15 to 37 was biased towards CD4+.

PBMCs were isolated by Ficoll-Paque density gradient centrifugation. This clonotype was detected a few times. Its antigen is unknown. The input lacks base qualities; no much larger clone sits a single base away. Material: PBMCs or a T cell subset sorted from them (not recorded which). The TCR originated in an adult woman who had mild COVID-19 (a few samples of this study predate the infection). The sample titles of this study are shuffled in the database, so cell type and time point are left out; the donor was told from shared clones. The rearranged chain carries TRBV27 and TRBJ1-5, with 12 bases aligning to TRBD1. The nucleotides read TGTGCCAGCAGTTTCGGGACAGGGGGCGGCAATCAGCCCCAGCATTTT. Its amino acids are CASSFGTGGGNQPQHF.